The T cell receptor (beta chain) under discussion was sequenced for a study of identifying expanded T cells in peripheral blood. Study-wide findings and caveats: Technical replicates showed roughly 1.2 changed clones; around two weeks roughly 18; four weeks 19.

Notes on this clone: The target antigen is unknown.

During the collection period, no donor immune events like infections were recorded. Repertoires were generated with immunoSEQ multiplex PCR, while TCRdb's copy carries only in-frame clones and drops some. The sample yields around 120,000 clones, 65% to 90% seen once. This receptor was obtained from a person aged 18 to 69 in good health. Sequenced sample: blood.

CDR3: CSVEGGRGDRGAQYF. The CDR3 coding sequence is TGCAGCGTTGAAGGCGGTAGAGGGGACCGTGGGGCCCAGTACTTC. V gene TRBV29-1 combines with J gene TRBJ2-5, with D tentatively TRBD1 or TRBD2 (5 bases each). In germline, CDR1 is SQVTM, CDR2 ANQGSEA. The CDR3 totals 15 residues. V shed 1 base and J shed 9 bases, with 21 bases lying between them.